The text below deals with one TCR beta chain. This entry is derived from a study of shared clonotypes between healthy human individuals. Study overall: In total, the donors were two women and three men aged 18 to 49. Researchers assigned three CD4 naive, three CD4 memory, two CD8 naive and one CD8 memory plate to each donor.

CDR1 is SGHRS, CDR2 YFSETQ, per germline. Trimming removed 0 bases at V and 5 bases at J, with 12 bases between. The CDR3 is 15 amino acids. The authors distributed each subset's genomic DNA evenly over several immunoSEQ plates. Using immunoSEQ multiplex PCR, the repertoire was profiled, and TCRdb retains in-frame clones only, with some absent. The repertoire consists of approximately 740,000 clones, with approximately 79% occurring once and the leading ten covering over 1.5%. Those who donated, Caucasian adults without exception, all lived in Nashville, Tennessee. Sequenced: memory CD4+ T cells sorted from blood. The subset denotes: CD45RA-negative fraction. This rearrangement joins TRBV5-1 to TRBJ1-5; D gene ambiguous. The sequence was obtained from a woman younger than 45 in good health. CDR3 bases: TGCGCCAGCAGCTTGGACGATGGTGGAGATCAGCCCCAGCATTTT. It is translated as CASSLDDGGDQPQHF.